What follows describes a single TCR beta chain. Its antigen is not identified. This CDR3 region has 14 residues. Germline CDR1 and CDR2: SGHVS and FNYEAQ. V was cut by 5 bases and J by 0 bases, with 10 bases left in between. These data originate in a study of human versus mouse CDR3 diversity and MHC coevolution. The method was immunoSEQ multiplex PCR; TCRdb's version includes in-frame clones alone and lacks a portion of them. Here the sample spans 50,000 to 65,000 clones, around 94% being singletons. Points from the study as a whole: Mice had fewer CDR3 deletions and insertions than humans on average.

Specimen: naive CD4+ T cells from blood. The subset was: CD45RO-negative CD62L-positive naive CD4 T cells. This sequence originates from a person between 60 and 69 years old in good health. The rearrangement links TRBV7-6 to TRBJ1-1; D is ambiguous. CDR3 region: CASSVTALNTEAFF. The DNA for the CDR3 is TGTGCCAGCAGCGTCACAGCCCTGAACACTGAAGCTTTCTTT.